Presented here are 14 T cell receptor beta chains from one specimen sequenced in a study of spatial heterogeneity in lung cancer. Overall study results and limits: The study found that expanded intratumoral alpha and beta TCR counts tracked tumor mutation counts.

Their antigens remain unidentified. TCRdb processed the 5' RACE reads anew with MiXCR; each CDR3 protein has one entry. This table holds around 16,000 distinct CDR3 sequences, almost 7% found once. As to time point: sample taken at primary tumor resection. This material consisted of lung tumor tissue, taken at surgery. The source is a female donor with early-stage non-small cell lung cancer.

This clonotype was recorded many times. The chain joins TRBV2 to TRBJ2-1; 12 bases fit TRBD1. The junction had 6 bases not matched to a gene; V was cut back by 6 bases and J by 0 bases. The germline V gene encodes CDR1 SNHLY and CDR2 FYNNEI. This CDR3 comprises 17 residues. The chain's CDR3 is CASRGTGGLPSYNEQFF. In DNA form, the CDR3 reads TGTGCCAGCAGGGGGACAGGGGGCCTTCCCTCCTACAATGAGCAGTTCTTC.

The chain uses TRBV24-1 and TRBJ2-2, with 8 bases lining up with TRBD1. V shed 4 bases, J shed 6 bases, and the junction held 6 bases outside the gene matches. This CDR3 spans 15 amino acids. CDR1 is KGHDR, CDR2 SFDVKD, per germline. In DNA form, the CDR3 reads TGTGCCACCAGTGACCACACACAGGGGGCCGGGGAGCTGTTTTTT. Translated: CATSDHTQGAGELFF.

The chain employs TRBV2 and TRBJ2-5; 8 bases agree with TRBD1. Germline V CDR1 and CDR2: SNHLY, FYNNEI. Trimming removed 2 bases from V and 5 bases from J; junction bases left unmatched: 4. This CDR3 has 14 amino acids. The CDR3 sequence is CASSEQGAAETQYF. CDR3 nucleotide sequence: TGTGCCAGCAGTGAACAGGGGGCCGCGGAGACCCAGTACTTC. Supplemented by reference TRBV2 and TRBJ2-5, the full variable domain reads EPEVTQTPSHQVTQMGQEVILRCVPISNHLYFYWYRQILGQKVEFLVSFYNNEISEKSEIFDDQFSVERPDGSNFTLKIRSTKLEDSAMYFCASSEQGAAETQYFGPGTRLLVL.

This clonotype was observed many times. The chain is built from TRBV10-3 and TRBJ2-3; 9 positions match TRBD2. This CDR3 is 16 amino acids long. Germline-derived CDR1 and CDR2 are ENHRY and SYGVKD. Trimming took 4 bases from V and 8 from J; bases not matched to a gene: 13. As DNA, the CDR3 is TGTGCCATCAGTGGAGGGATAGCGGGGGCAGGGGGTACGCAGTATTTT. It specifies CAISGGIAGAGGTQYF.

The V and J genes are TRBV20-1 and TRBJ2-3; D not certain. Germline V gene data show CDR1 as DFQATT and CDR2 as SNEGSKA (reference sequence). V was cut by 6 bases and J by 5 bases, with 6 bases left in between. CDR3 length: 10 amino acids. This CDR3 reads CSAPRDTQYF. The CDR3 DNA is TGCAGTGCCCCACGAGATACGCAGTATTTT.

The genes are TRBV7-9 and TRBJ2-3; no reliable D call. V was shortened by 5 bases and J by 3 bases, with 18 bases between the two germline ends. There are 16 residues in the CDR3. The germline V gene has CDR1 SEHNR and CDR2 FQNEAQ (reference sequence). DNA of the CDR3: TGTGCCAGCAGCGCCCGCGGTGGCCGAACGACAGATACGCAGTATTTT. Residues: CASSARGGRTTDTQYF.

This clonotype was observed a few times. The chain links TRBV20-1 to TRBJ2-3; TRBD1 agrees at 7 bases. The CDR3 extends over 11 amino acids. J lost 14 bases, V lost 3 bases, and 8 bases had no gene match. The germline CDR1 and CDR2 sequences are DFQATT and SNEGSKA (reference sequence). The CDR3 here is CSASTRGRAYF. The CDR3 DNA reads as TGCAGTGCTAGTACGAGGGGGCGCGCGTATTTT.

The chain recombines TRBV27 with TRBJ1-2; TRBD1 is a possible D gene (6 bases). The CDR3 contains 14 residues. Trimming took 3 bases from V and 8 from J, leaving 16 bases between them. The V gene's germline CDR1 is MNHEY and CDR2 SMNVEV (reference sequence). DNA for the CDR3: TGTGCCAGCAGTTTCGCGGCGGGGGCCGGCGGCTACACCTTC. Translating gives CASSFAAGAGGYTF.

This clonotype is categorized as medium-sized (0.01 to 0.1%). This chain joins TRBV7-8 and TRBJ2-5; D is unresolved. This CDR3 is built from 15 residues. Deletions cut 0 bases from V and 0 bases from J, with 8 bases between. Germline values: CDR1 SGHVS, CDR2 FQNEAQ. CDR3 region: CASSLATRNQETQYF. Written as DNA, the CDR3 is TGTGCCAGCAGCTTAGCAACCAGGAACCAAGAGACCCAGTACTTC.

Sample share makes this clonotype medium-sized (0.01 to 0.1%). V is TRBV5-5 and J is TRBJ2-3; TRBD1 agrees at 10 bases. This CDR3 contains 16 residues. Germline assignment: CDR1 SGHKS and CDR2 YYEKEE (reference sequence). V lost 4 bases and J lost 0; bases outside the gene matches: 5. CDR3 sequence reads: CASSIGTGDSTDTQYF. CDR3 bases: TGTGCCAGCAGCATCGGGACAGGGGACAGCACAGATACGCAGTATTTT. The whole variable domain, remainder taken from reference TRBV5-5 and TRBJ2-3, is DAGVTQSPTHLIKTRGQQVTLRCSPISGHKSVSWYQQVLGQGPQFIFQYYEKEERGRGNFPDRFSARQFPNYSSELNVNALLLGDSALYLCASSIGTGDSTDTQYFGPGTRLTVL.

This clonotype was found many times. The chain carries TRBV6-5 and TRBJ1-6, with D perhaps matching TRBD1 (6 bases). Germline lookup yields CDR1 MNHEY and CDR2 SVGAGI. Trimming cost V 4 bases and J 5 bases, with 12 bases left between them. This CDR3 has 15 amino acids. The CDR3: CASSSRTANNSPLHF. The CDR3 nucleotides are TGTGCCAGCAGTTCTCGGACAGCTAATAATTCACCCCTCCACTTT.

There are many counts of this clonotype. J is TRBJ2-1 and V is TRBV24-1; 9 bases match TRBD2. Germline-derived CDR1 and CDR2 are KGHDR and SFDVKD. This CDR3 is 16 amino acids long. Trimming took 7 bases from V and 7 from J; bases not matched to a gene: 13. CDR3 region: CATSRPAGGTANEQFF. The CDR3 region has the DNA TGTGCCACCAGCCGCCCCGCGGGGGGGACCGCGAATGAGCAGTTCTTC.

A note on this clonotype: A much larger clone differs from this one at a single base, so this may be a read error. The rearrangement uses TRBV6-4 and TRBJ1-5, with D unclear. The CDR3 is made up of 13 amino acids. Per the germline V gene, CDR1 is MRHNA and CDR2 is SNTAGT. The DNA for the CDR3 is TGTGCCAGCAGTCAAGAGGGAAATCACCCCCAGCATTTT. Protein sequence: CASSQEGNHPQHF.

Many counts were recorded for this clonotype. This sequence joins TRBV2 and TRBJ1-6; D is undetermined. The V gene's germline CDR1 is SNHLY and CDR2 FYNNEI. The V gene lost 3 bases and the J gene lost 7 bases, with 19 bases spanning the gap. The CDR3 length is 17 residues. CDR3 coding DNA: TGTGCCAGCAGTGAGAACCGTCGACGCCGACACAATTCACCCCTCCACTTT. It codes for CASSENRRRRHNSPLHF.